The clone carrying this T cell receptor beta chain was observed many times. Its antigen remains unidentified. CDR1 is DFQATT, CDR2 SNEGSKA, per germline (reference sequence). CDR3 length: 12 amino acids. The record originates from a study of T-cell reconstitution after alpha-beta-depleted transplantation in children. The study, taken as a whole, reports: TCRbeta diversity was high at day 60 in some patients (a result of surviving recipient T cells and thymic progenitors). After transplant, at about two months, alpha-beta T cells were reportedly derived from several hundred expanded graft clones. Fresh T-cell production supplied most of the T-cell counts and diversity seen one year after transplant.

Unique molecular identifiers were used to barcode this TCRbeta library. TCRdb passed the PCR reads through MiXCR, listing each CDR3 protein once. The table lists a few hundred thousand distinct CDR3 sequences, just over 7.5% of them singletons. Sequenced here: peripheral blood, sampled 360 days after TCRalphabeta/CD19-depleted stem cell transplant. The sequence derives from a female patient under 10 years old who had a stem cell transplant for Fanconi anemia, so the T cells may come from the graft donor. The chain carries TRBV20-1 and TRBJ2-1, with D perhaps TRBD2 (6 bases). CDR3 bases: TGCAGCGGCGGGGCCCCCTACAATGAGCAGTTCTTC. This codes for CSGGAPYNEQFF.